The following is a TCR beta chain sequence with its context. This entry belongs to a study of technical replicates of blood from a handful of donors. Sequencing was performed with immunoSEQ multiplex PCR; in TCRdb, only in-frame clones are kept and a portion is missing. The sample includes 65,000 to 90,000 clones, more than 90% seen only once; the top ten take 4% to 5%. Unmatched junction bases numbered 6, after V lost 5 bases and J lost 8 bases. CDR3 length: 14 residues. Germline assignment: CDR1 SEHNR and CDR2 FQNEAQ (reference sequence). The receptor was isolated from a human donor in good health. Some clones in this sample may be carry-over from other donors' samples. V and J are TRBV7-9 and TRBJ2-2; 9 bases map to TRBD2. The sequenced sample consisted of PBMCs. The CDR3 sequence: CASSPGLASGELFF. CDR3 bases: TGTGCCAGCAGCCCCGGACTAGCGTCGGGGGAGCTGTTTTTT.